This T cell receptor (beta chain) was recovered during a study of early stage breast cancer tumors. Worth noting for this clone: What it binds is unknown.

About 18-50 mg of tumor tissue was diced per sample. Sequencing was performed with immunoSEQ multiplex PCR; in TCRdb, only in-frame clones are kept and a portion is missing. This sample has some 4,500 clones, with around 61% found just once. The CDR3 extends over 12 amino acids. Deletions cut 5 bases from V and 5 bases from J, with 9 bases between. Germline values: CDR1 SGHDN, CDR2 FVKESK. Study observations and caveats: Tumor and normal breast were distinguished via blood comparison in about 85% of the 16 patients.

V gene TRBV14 combines with J gene TRBJ1-2, with D unresolved. Sequenced input: breast tumor tissue. The sequence came from a person in their fifties with breast cancer. As DNA, the CDR3 is TGTGCCAGCAGCTTCGGTGGGTATGGCTACACCTTC. This encodes CASSFGGYGYTF.